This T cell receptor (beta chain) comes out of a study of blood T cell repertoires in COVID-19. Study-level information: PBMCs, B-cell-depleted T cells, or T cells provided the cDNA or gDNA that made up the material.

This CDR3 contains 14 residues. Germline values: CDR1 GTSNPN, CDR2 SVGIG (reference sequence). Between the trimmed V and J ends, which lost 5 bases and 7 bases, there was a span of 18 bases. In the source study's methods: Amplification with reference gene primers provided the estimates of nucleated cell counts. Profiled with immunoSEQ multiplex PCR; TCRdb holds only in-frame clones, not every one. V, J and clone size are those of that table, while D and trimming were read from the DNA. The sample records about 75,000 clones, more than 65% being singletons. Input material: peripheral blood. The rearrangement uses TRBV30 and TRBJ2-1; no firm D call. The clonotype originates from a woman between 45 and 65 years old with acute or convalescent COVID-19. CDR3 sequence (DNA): TGTGCCTGGGCCCCAGGCCAATTGGGTAATGAGCAGTTCTTC. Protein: CAWAPGQLGNEQFF.